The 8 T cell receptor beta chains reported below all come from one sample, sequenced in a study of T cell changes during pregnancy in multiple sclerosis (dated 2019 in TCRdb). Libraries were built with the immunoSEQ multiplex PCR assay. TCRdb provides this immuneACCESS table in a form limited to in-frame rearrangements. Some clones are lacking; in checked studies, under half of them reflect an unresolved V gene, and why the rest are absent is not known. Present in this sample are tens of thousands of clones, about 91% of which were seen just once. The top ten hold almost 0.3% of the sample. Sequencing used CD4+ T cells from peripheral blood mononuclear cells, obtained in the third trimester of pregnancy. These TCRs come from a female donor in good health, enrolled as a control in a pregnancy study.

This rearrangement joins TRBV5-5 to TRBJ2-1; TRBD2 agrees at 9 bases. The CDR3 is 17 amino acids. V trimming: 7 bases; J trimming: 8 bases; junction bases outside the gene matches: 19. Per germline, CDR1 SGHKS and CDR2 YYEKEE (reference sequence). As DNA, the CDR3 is TGTGCCAGCGCTAGGGGCGGGGGGGCTTTTTTTGATGATGAGCAGTTCTTC. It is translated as CASARGGGAFFDDEQFF.

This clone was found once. The DNA of the CDR3 is TGCGCCAGCAGCACCGGGACAGGGGCTCTGAACACCGGGGAGCTGTTTTTT. Translating gives CASSTGTGALNTGELFF. J is TRBJ2-2 and V is TRBV5-1, with TRBD1 identical over 10 bases. The CDR3 totals 17 residues. Germline trimming cut 4 bases from V and 1 base from J; bases unmatched to any gene: 7. Germline V gene data show CDR1 as SGHRS and CDR2 as YFSETQ.

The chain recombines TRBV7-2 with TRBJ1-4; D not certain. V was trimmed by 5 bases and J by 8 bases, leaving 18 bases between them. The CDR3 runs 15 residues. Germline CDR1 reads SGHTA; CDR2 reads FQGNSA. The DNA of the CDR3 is TGTGCCAGCAGCCCTGGAGGACGAATCCGCGAAAAACTGTTTTTT. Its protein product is CASSPGGRIREKLFF.

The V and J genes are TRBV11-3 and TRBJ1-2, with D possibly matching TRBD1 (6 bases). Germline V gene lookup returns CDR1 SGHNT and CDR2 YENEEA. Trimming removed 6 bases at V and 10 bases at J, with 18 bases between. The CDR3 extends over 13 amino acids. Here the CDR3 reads CASRPTGSRDYTF. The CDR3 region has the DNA TGTGCCAGCAGACCAACAGGGTCCCGAGACTACACCTTC.

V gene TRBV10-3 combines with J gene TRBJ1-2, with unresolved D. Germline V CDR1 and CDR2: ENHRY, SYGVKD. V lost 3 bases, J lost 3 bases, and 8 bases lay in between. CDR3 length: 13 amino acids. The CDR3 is CAISDVTDYGYTF. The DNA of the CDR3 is TGTGCCATCAGTGACGTCACAGACTATGGCTACACCTTC.

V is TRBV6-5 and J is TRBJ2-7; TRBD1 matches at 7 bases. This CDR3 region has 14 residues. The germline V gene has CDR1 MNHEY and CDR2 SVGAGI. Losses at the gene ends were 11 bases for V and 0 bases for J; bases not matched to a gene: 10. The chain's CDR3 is CAAKDRISSYEQYF. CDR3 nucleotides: TGTGCCGCCAAGGACAGGATCAGCTCCTACGAGCAGTACTTC.

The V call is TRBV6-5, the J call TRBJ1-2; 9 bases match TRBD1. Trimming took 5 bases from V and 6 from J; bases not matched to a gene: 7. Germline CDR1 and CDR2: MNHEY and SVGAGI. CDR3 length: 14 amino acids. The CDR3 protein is CASSRRDRDHGYTF. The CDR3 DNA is TGTGCCAGCAGTCGCCGGGACAGGGACCATGGCTACACCTTC.

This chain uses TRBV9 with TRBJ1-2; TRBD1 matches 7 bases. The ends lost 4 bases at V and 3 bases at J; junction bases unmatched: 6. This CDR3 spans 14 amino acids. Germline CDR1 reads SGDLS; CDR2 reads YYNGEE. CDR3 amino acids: CASSPGQTYYGYTF. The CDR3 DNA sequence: TGTGCCAGCAGCCCGGGACAGACTTACTATGGCTACACCTTC.